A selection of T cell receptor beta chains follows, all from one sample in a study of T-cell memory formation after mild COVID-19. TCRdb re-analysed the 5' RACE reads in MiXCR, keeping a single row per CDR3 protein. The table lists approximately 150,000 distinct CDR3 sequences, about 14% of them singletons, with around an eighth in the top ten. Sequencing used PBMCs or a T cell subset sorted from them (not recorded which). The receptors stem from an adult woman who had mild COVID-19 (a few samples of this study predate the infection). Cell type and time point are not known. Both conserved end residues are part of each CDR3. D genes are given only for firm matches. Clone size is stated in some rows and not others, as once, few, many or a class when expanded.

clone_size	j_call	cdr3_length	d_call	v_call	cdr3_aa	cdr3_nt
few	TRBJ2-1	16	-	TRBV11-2	CASSNFQGMDYNEQFF	TGTGCCAGCAGCAATTTTCAGGGGATGGACTACAATGAGCAGTTCTTC
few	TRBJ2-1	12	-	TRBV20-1	CSARLGVSEQFF	TGCAGTGCTCGCCTAGGGGTGAGTGAGCAGTTCTTC
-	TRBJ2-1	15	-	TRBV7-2	CASSFWRQLDNEQFF	TGTGCCAGCAGCTTTTGGAGACAACTTGACAATGAGCAGTTCTTC
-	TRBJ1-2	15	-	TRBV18	CASSPPSSANYGYTF	TGTGCCAGCTCACCACCGTCCTCAGCTAACTATGGCTACACCTTC
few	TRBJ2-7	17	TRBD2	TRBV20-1	CSASDNGGLAGNYEQYF	TGCAGTGCTAGCGACAACGGAGGGCTAGCGGGGAACTACGAGCAGTACTTC
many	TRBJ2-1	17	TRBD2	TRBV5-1	CASSWGVAGGPGNEQFF	TGCGCCAGCAGCTGGGGAGTAGCGGGAGGGCCAGGGAATGAGCAGTTCTTC
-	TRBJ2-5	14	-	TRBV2	CASVRDTVQETQYF	TGTGCCAGCGTCCGGGACACAGTCCAAGAGACCCAGTACTTC
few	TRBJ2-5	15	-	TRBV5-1	CASSLGGSEGETQYF	TGCGCCAGCAGCTTGGGAGGTAGCGAGGGGGAGACCCAGTACTTC
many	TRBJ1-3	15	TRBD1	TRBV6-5	CASSYSQGAGNTIYF	TGTGCCAGCAGTTACTCACAGGGGGCTGGAAACACCATATATTTT
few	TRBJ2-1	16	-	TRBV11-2	CASSLDRDLLYNEQFF	TGTGCCAGCAGCTTAGATCGGGACCTCCTCTACAATGAGCAGTTCTTC
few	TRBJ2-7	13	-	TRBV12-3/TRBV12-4	CASTAVAVGEQYF	TGTGCCAGCACCGCCGTGGCAGTCGGCGAGCAGTACTTC
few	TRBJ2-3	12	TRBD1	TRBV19	CASRTGLDTQYF	TGTGCCAGTAGGACAGGGTTGGATACGCAGTATTTT
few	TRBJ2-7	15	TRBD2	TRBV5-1	CASSLSLAGSYEQYF	TGCGCCAGCAGCTTGAGCCTAGCGGGATCCTACGAGCAGTACTTC
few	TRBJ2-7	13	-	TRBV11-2	CASSYLSRYEQYF	TGTGCCAGCAGCTATCTAAGTCGGTACGAGCAGTACTTC
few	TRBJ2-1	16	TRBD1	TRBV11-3	CASSLDGQGYYNEQFF	TGTGCCAGCAGCTTAGACGGACAGGGGTACTACAATGAGCAGTTCTTC
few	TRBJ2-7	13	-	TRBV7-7	CASSQGPAYEQYF	TGTGCCAGCAGCCAGGGACCTGCCTACGAGCAGTACTTC
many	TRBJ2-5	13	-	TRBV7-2	CATTGRGVQTQYF	TGTGCCACGACAGGACGGGGGGTGCAGACCCAGTACTTC
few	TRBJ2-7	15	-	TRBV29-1	CSVDARGRGVYEQYF	TGCAGCGTTGACGCCCGGGGCAGGGGGGTTTACGAGCAGTACTTC
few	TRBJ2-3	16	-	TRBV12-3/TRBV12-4	CASTRVGGASTDTQYF	TGTGCCAGCACCCGAGTGGGGGGCGCGAGCACAGATACGCAGTATTTT
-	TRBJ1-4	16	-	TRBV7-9	CASSLVPGAENEKLFF	TGTGCCAGCAGCTTAGTTCCAGGCGCTGAGAATGAAAAACTGTTTTTT
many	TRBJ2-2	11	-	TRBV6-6	CASSTLGELFF	TGTGCCAGCAGTACCCTCGGGGAGCTGTTTTTT
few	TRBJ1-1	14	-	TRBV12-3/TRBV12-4	CASSHDDGGTEAFF	TGTGCCAGCAGTCATGATGACGGGGGCACTGAAGCTTTCTTT
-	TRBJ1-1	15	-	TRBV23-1	CASSQGRTPNTEAFF	TGCGCCAGCAGCCAAGGCCGGACACCGAACACTGAAGCTTTCTTT
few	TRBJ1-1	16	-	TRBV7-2	CASRITGTWENTEAFF	TGTGCCAGCAGGATCACCGGGACGTGGGAGAACACTGAAGCTTTCTTT
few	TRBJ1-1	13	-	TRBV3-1	CASSQATGTEAFF	TGTGCCAGCAGCCAAGCTACAGGGACTGAAGCTTTCTTT
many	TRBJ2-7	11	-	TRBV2	CASSERYEQYF	TGTGCCAGCAGTGAGAGGTACGAGCAGTACTTC
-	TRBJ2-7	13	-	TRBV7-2	CASSPVGGFEQYF	TGTGCCAGCAGCCCGGTCGGGGGATTCGAGCAGTACTTC
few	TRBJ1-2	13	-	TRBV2	CASRNGQRYGYTF	TGTGCCAGCAGAAATGGACAGCGGTATGGCTACACCTTC
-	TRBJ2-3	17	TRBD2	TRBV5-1	CASSLVQAGGGTDTQYF	TGCGCCAGCAGCTTGGTCCAAGCGGGAGGGGGTACAGATACGCAGTATTTT
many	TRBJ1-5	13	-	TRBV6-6	CASDPTGHQPQHF	TGTGCCAGCGACCCAACAGGGCATCAGCCCCAGCATTTT
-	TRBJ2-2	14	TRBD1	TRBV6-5	CASRGQAPSGELFF	TGTGCCAGCAGGGGACAGGCACCCTCCGGGGAGCTGTTTTTT
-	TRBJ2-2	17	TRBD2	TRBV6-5	CASSYTKSGRAAGELFF	TGTGCCAGCAGTTACACTAAAAGCGGGAGGGCCGCCGGGGAGCTGTTTTTT
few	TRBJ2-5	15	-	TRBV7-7	CASSTGRAVQETQYF	TGTGCCAGCAGCACGGGGAGAGCGGTACAAGAGACCCAGTACTTC
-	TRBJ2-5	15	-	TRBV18	CASSPPAGGHETQYF	TGTGCCAGCTCACCACCGGCCGGGGGCCACGAGACCCAGTACTTC
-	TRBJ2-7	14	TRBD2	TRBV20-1	CSARALLAAHEQYF	TGCAGTGCTAGAGCACTACTAGCGGCCCACGAGCAGTACTTC
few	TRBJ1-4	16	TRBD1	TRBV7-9	CASSSHGTGEYEKLFF	TGTGCCAGCAGCTCCCACGGGACAGGGGAATACGAAAAACTGTTTTTT
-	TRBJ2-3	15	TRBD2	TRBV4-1	CASTPGGALTDTQYF	TGCGCCAGCACCCCGGGGGGGGCCCTCACAGATACGCAGTATTTT
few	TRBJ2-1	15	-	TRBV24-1	CATSDPADHFNEQFF	TGTGCCACCAGCGATCCGGCGGATCACTTTAATGAGCAGTTCTTC
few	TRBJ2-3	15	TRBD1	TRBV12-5	CASRGQGDVVDTQYF	TGTGCTAGTAGGGGACAGGGGGATGTCGTGGATACGCAGTATTTT
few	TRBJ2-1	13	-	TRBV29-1	CSATGTSYNEQFF	TGCAGCGCAACCGGGACATCCTACAATGAGCAGTTCTTC
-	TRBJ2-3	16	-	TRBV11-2	CASSLVATSGPDTQYF	TGTGCCAGCAGCTTAGTGGCTACTAGTGGCCCAGATACGCAGTATTTT
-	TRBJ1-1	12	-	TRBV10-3	CAISESGREAFF	TGTGCCATCAGTGAGTCGGGGAGAGAAGCTTTCTTT
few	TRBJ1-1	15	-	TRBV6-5	CASSSTLGGDTEAFF	TGTGCCAGCAGTTCCACACTGGGCGGGGACACTGAAGCTTTCTTT
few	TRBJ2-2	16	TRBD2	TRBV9	CASSVEGRAATGELFF	TGTGCCAGCAGCGTAGAAGGGAGGGCCGCCACCGGGGAGCTGTTTTTT
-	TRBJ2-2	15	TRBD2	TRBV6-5	CASSYSGANTGELFF	TGTGCCAGCAGTTACAGCGGGGCGAACACCGGGGAGCTGTTTTTT
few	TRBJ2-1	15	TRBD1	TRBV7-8	CASSFGTGAYNEQFF	TGTGCCAGCAGCTTCGGGACAGGGGCTTACAATGAGCAGTTCTTC
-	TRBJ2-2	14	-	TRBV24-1	CATRGGGHTGELFF	TGTGCCACCAGGGGAGGAGGACACACCGGGGAGCTGTTTTTT
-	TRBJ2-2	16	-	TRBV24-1	CATLGPGGEDTGELFF	TGTGCCACCCTCGGCCCCGGGGGAGAGGACACCGGGGAGCTGTTTTTT
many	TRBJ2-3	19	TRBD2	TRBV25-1	CASSEWSSGLAGGTDTQYF	TGTGCCAGCAGTGAATGGTCGTCGGGACTAGCGGGAGGGACAGATACGCAGTATTTT
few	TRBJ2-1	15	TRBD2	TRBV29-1	CSVGVAGGPVSEQFF	TGCAGCGTTGGGGTAGCGGGAGGGCCAGTGTCTGAGCAGTTCTTC
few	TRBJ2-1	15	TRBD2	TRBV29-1	CSVLAGIDSYNEQFF	TGCAGCGTATTAGCGGGGATCGACTCCTACAATGAGCAGTTCTTC
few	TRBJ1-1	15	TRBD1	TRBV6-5	CASSYSRRGPTEAFF	TGTGCCAGCAGTTACTCGCGCAGGGGGCCGACTGAAGCTTTCTTT
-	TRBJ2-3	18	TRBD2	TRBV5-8	CASSLVPAGGPPIDTQYF	TGTGCCAGCAGCTTGGTTCCAGCGGGGGGGCCCCCCATCGATACGCAGTATTTT
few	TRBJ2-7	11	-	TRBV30	CVMDWGNEQYF	TGTGTCATGGACTGGGGGAACGAGCAGTACTTC
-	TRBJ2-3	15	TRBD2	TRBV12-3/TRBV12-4	CASSPAGGHTDTQYF	TGTGCCAGCAGTCCAGCGGGGGGGCACACAGATACGCAGTATTTT
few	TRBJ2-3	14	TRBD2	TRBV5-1	CASSGLAGEDTQYF	TGCGCCAGCAGCGGGCTAGCGGGGGAGGATACGCAGTATTTT